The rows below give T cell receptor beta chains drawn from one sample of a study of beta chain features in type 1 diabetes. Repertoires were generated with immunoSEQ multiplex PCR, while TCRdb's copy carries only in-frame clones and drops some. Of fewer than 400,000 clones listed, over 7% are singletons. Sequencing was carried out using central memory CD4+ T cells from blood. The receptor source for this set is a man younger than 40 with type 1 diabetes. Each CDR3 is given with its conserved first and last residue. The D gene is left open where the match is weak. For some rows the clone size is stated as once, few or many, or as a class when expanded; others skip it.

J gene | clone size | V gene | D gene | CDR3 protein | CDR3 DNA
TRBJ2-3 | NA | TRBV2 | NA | CASSVNQGDTQYF | TGTGCCAGCAGCGTCAATCAGGGGGATACGCAGTATTTT
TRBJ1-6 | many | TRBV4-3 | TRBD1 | CASSLWDSNSPLHF | TGCGCCAGCAGCCTATGGGACAGTAACTCACCCCTCCACTTT
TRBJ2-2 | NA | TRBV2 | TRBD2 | CASSVVLAGTGELFF | TGTGCCAGCAGCGTCGTCCTAGCGGGCACCGGGGAGCTGTTTTTT
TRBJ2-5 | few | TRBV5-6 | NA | CASSLGLETQYF | TGTGCCAGCAGCTTGGGACTGGAGACCCAGTACTTC
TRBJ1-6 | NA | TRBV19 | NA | CASSTTGDNSPLHF | TGTGCCAGTAGTACCACCGGTGATAATTCACCCCTCCACTTT
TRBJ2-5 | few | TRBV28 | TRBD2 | CASSPGEGAYQETQYF | TGTGCCAGCAGTCCCGGGGAGGGAGCGTACCAAGAGACCCAGTACTTC
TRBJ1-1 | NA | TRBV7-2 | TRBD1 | CASSSGGYNGVTEAFF | TGTGCCAGCAGCTCAGGGGGCTACAACGGGGTCACTGAAGCTTTCTTT
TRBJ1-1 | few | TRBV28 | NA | CASSQIQLKTEAFF | TGTGCCAGCAGTCAGATACAGTTGAAGACTGAAGCTTTCTTT
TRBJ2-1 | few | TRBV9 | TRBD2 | CASSASGEGYEQFF | TGTGCCAGCAGCGCTAGCGGGGAGGGGTATGAGCAGTTCTTC
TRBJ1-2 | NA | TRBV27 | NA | CASSWASGAIDGYTF | TGTGCCAGCAGTTGGGCTTCTGGAGCTATCGATGGCTACACCTTC